What follows is one T cell receptor beta chain and its context. Its antigen is unidentified. This sample was taken from a study of beta chain features in type 1 diabetes. Expressed TCRB transcripts were sequenced because the entire RNA isolate underwent reverse transcription. TCRdb keeps only in-frame clones here, not all; method: immunoSEQ multiplex PCR. The table shows about 900,000 clones, with roughly a sixth occurring only once. Study outcomes and limitations: People with Type 1 diabetes carried modestly yet significantly shorter TCRB CDR3s in all four CD4+ subsets.

The TCR originated in a woman between 18 and 29 years old in good health. Sequenced input: naive CD4+ T cells from blood.

In nucleotides, the CDR3 is TGTGCCAGCAGACCGCCGGGCGCGAACACCGGGGAGCTGTTTTTT. Protein product: CASRPPGANTGELFF. The chain recombines TRBV6-6 with TRBJ2-2, with D uncertain. In germline, CDR1 is MNHNY, CDR2 SVGAGI (reference sequence). The CDR3 loop spans 15 amino acids. V lost 6 bases and J 0 bases, leaving 11 bases between the germline ends.